This T cell receptor beta chain was obtained from a study of regulatory T cells in long-lasting Graves disease (dated by TCRdb to the early 2020s). Looking at the study overall: Persistent Graves' disease was defined as antithyroid drug treatment for over 5 years with persistently positive TSH receptor autoantibodies. This study used TCR sequencing and RNA sequencing of peripheral blood to compare persistent Graves' disease patients against newly diagnosed Graves' disease patients. The study took place in China and was registered as a clinical trial. TCR sequencing covered about 13 persistent and around 20 newly diagnosed Graves' disease patients, some 35 samples in total. Persistent Graves' disease patients in the clinical cohort had taken antithyroid drugs for 9.5 to 13 years on average.

Concerning this clonotype itself: The target of this receptor is not known. No much larger clone exists at a distance of one base, and base qualities are not known.

V is trimmed back by 2 bases and J by 4 bases, and the junction contains 4 bases that no gene match accounts for. The germline V gene provides CDR1 MDHEN and CDR2 SYDVKM. Counted from cysteine to phenylalanine, this CDR3 has 15 amino acids. The kept DNA is CDR3 alone, 45 bases in frame from the first base. Library creation used multiplex PCR. This sample was sequenced with an Illumina HiSeq 4000. To build TCR beta libraries, CDR3 regions were amplified by Arm-PCR using iRepertoire HTBI primers. Before sequencing, the PCR products went through gel purification. Concerning the study's data processing: Gene usage analysis of CDR3 amino acid clonotypes used the roughly 62 TRBV and 14 to 15 TRBJ segments found across samples. COPE and FqMerger were used to merge filtered high-quality paired reads into contigs. BLAST was used to align contigs to IMGT TRBV, TRBD and TRBJ reference genes, and CDR3 was defined according to IMGT. Clonotypes above 0.1% frequency were classified as highly expanded clones. Repertoire diversity was measured by Shannon entropy, and V-J evenness by the Gini coefficient. Clonotypes shared by more than one individual were considered public. TCRdb reran the public reads through fastp at Q25 and MiXCR, keeping productive beta chains. Every CDR3 protein is listed once, alongside the most common genes and DNA of its rows. TCRdb assigned the V and J calls; the authors' analysis was not used. The sample contains about 470,000 distinct CDR3 sequences, under 25% of them found a single time. The ten largest clonotypes hold about 6.6% of the sample.

In the paper's terms, the time point label means: persistent/refractory GD, antithyroid drugs over 5 years with positive TRAb. RNA was extracted from PBMCs in TRIzol for both TCR sequencing and RNA sequencing. The diagnosis of Graves' disease followed American Thyroid Association guidelines. Patients for the study were recruited at an endocrinology department in Xi'an, China. From each patient, 8 to 10 milliliters of peripheral blood was collected into an EDTA anticoagulant tube. Ficoll Paque Plus density gradient separation was used to isolate PBMCs, and no further T cell sorting was performed. An Agilent 2100 Bioanalyzer and agarose gel were used to check RNA quality, while a NanoDrop 2000 measured RNA concentration. Study-wide conclusions, independent of this receptor: Sequencing and analysis were limited to the TCR beta chain. Persistent Graves' disease patients showed lower TCR Shannon entropy and fewer highly expanded clones than newly diagnosed patients, suggesting clonal expansion. Peripheral blood alone was examined, since thyroid tissue, which constituted the primary lesion, could not be accessed. The authors noted that the small sample size was a limitation that may lower accuracy. Persistent patients shared more public clonotypes among themselves (fewer than 3,000) than newly diagnosed patients did (over 900). TRBV28, TRBJ1-2 and TRBJ2-5 were preferentially used in persistent disease, while TRBV20-1 and TRBJ2-1 were favored in newly diagnosed disease.

This TCR was recovered from a female donor with Graves disease. The sequencing here drew on peripheral blood mononuclear cells (PBMCs), taken when the disease was refractory, from a patient treated with antithyroid drugs. The receptor chain draws on TRBV28 and TRBJ2-1, and 8 junctional nucleotides match TRBD1. In nucleotide form, the sequence is TGTGCCAGCAGTTTAAGGGACAGGTCATACAATGAGCAGTTCTTC. Its translation is CASSLRDRSYNEQFF.